Detailed here is one TCR beta chain. The antigen is unknown. Samples underwent the assay at deep level. Method: immunoSEQ multiplex PCR; TCRdb's copy keeps in-frame clones and lacks some. Here the sample spans around 700,000 clones, under 80% being singletons. The sample originates from a study of shared clonotypes between healthy human individuals. As for the study in general: Per donor, CD8 memory used one plate, CD8 naive used two, CD4 memory used three and CD4 naive used three. Study-level points and caveats: Genetic and exposure-history diversity was limited by the small donor number.

Each sample came from a Caucasian adult donor living in Nashville, Tennessee. The CDR3 sequence is 14 residues long. The chain employs TRBV12-1 and TRBJ1-1; the D segment call TRBD1 is taken from the table without a DNA check. TRBV12-1 represents a pseudogene. The TCR comes from a woman aged 25-40 years in good health. The material sequenced was memory CD4+ T cells sorted from blood. The subset was: CD45RA-negative fraction. In DNA form, the CDR3 reads TGTGCCATGAAGTGTGGGCAATTCGACACTGAAGCTTTCTTT. This sequence encodes CAMKCGQFDTEAFF.